The next 6 T cell receptor beta chains were all read from a single sample in a study of T-cell reconstitution after alpha-beta-depleted transplantation in children (TCRdb year 2016). The sample's treatment or condition, from its label and the paper: allogeneic hematopoietic cell transplantation with graft depleted of TCRalphabeta T cells and CD19 B cells. Library creation used PCR. The instrument was an Illumina HiSeq 2500. To normalize quantification of the TCRbeta repertoire, the TCR libraries were built with molecular barcoding that relied on unique molecular identifiers. TCRdb reanalyzed the raw reads on its own, using fastp at Q25 for trimming and MiXCR for clone calling, and kept in-frame beta chains. For every CDR3 protein sequence, its rows merge into one entry that carries the most common genes and DNA. In this sample the table shows about 130,000 distinct CDR3 sequences, 9.7% of which occur a single time. The ten largest clones represent about 25% of the sample.

The starting material was PBMCs, mostly from graft donor cells, obtained 180 days after TCRalphabeta/CD19-depleted stem cell transplant. All receptors derive from a girl in the first two years of life who had a stem cell transplant for combined immunodeficiency, so the T cells may come from the graft donor.

This clonotype was recorded a few times. This rearrangement joins TRBV4-3 to TRBJ2-2, with D maybe TRBD2 (6 bases). This CDR3 region has 15 residues. Germline assignment: CDR1 LGHNA and CDR2 YSLEER. Between the trimmed V and J ends, which lost 1 base and 6 bases, there was a span of 12 bases. The CDR3 loop is CASSQVRLGAGELFF. CDR3 sequence (DNA): TGCGCCAGCAGCCAAGTGAGACTAGGGGCCGGGGAGCTGTTTTTT.

This clonotype was counted a few times. The rearrangement joins TRBV4-3 to TRBJ1-3, with 11 nucleotides matching TRBD1. The CDR3 covers 17 residues. Germline assignment: CDR1 LGHNA and CDR2 YSLEER. The junction had 5 bases not matched to a gene; V was cut back by 2 bases and J by 2 bases. The CDR3 bases are TGCGCCAGCAGCCAACGGGACAGGGGGTTACCTGGAAACACCATATATTTT. Translated: CASSQRDRGLPGNTIYF.

This clonotype was seen repeatedly, ten times or more. The chain links TRBV20-1 to TRBJ2-3; D perhaps matches TRBD1 (6 bases). The V end lost 6 bases, the J end lost 2 bases, and 18 bases lay between the germline ends. The CDR3 has 15 residues. Germline CDR1 DFQATT, CDR2 SNEGSKA (reference sequence). CDR3 nucleotides: TGCAGTGCAACGGACAGCCCTTTCTACACAGATACGCAGTATTTT. This encodes CSATDSPFYTDTQYF.

This clonotype is labeled medium-sized. The CDR3 DNA reads TGTGCCAGCAGTTTTGGGAGGGGACTAACCGGGGAGCTGTTTTTT. Residues: CASSFGRGLTGELFF. The chain uses TRBV7-2 and TRBJ2-2; 7 nucleotides align to TRBD2. After removal of 6 bases from V and 5 bases from J, the junction contained 9 bases not matched to a gene. The CDR3 length is 15 residues. The germline V gene encodes CDR1 SGHTA and CDR2 FQGNSA.

This clonotype was counted ten times or more. The genes are TRBV28 and TRBJ1-2; the match to TRBD1 covers 7 bases. V dropped 3 bases and J dropped 4; count of bases not matched to a gene: 8. The CDR3 is 15 residues long. CDR1 is MDHEN and CDR2 is SYDVKM in the germline V gene. Here the CDR3 DNA reads TGTGCCAGCAGTTTCGGTGACAGGGAGGCCTATGGCTACACCTTC. This translates into CASSFGDREAYGYTF.

This clonotype was counted ten times or more. J is TRBJ1-5 and V is TRBV20-1; the match to TRBD1 covers 9 bases. The CDR3 loop spans 14 amino acids. In germline, CDR1 is DFQATT, CDR2 SNEGSKA (reference sequence). After removal of 4 bases from V and 4 bases from J, the junction contained 5 bases not matched to a gene. This CDR3 is CSATGTGPNQPQHF. The CDR3 coding sequence is TGCAGTGCTACAGGGACAGGGCCAAATCAGCCCCAGCATTTT.